This TCR beta chain was sequenced during a study of blood T cell repertoires in COVID-19. The method was immunoSEQ multiplex PCR; TCRdb's version includes in-frame clones alone and lacks a portion of them. The sample records around 100,000 clones, approximately 80% being singletons. Germline V gene lookup returns CDR1 WSHSY and CDR2 SAAADI. Between the trimmed V and J ends, which lost 8 bases and 0 bases, there was a span of 7 bases. The CDR3 totals 13 residues. Sequenced: peripheral blood. This TCR came from a man over 45 with active or convalescent COVID-19. The J gene is TRBJ2-2, the V gene TRBV10-2; D is unclear. CDR3 sequence: CASLSANTGELFF. DNA for the CDR3: TGCGCCAGCTTGTCCGCGAACACCGGGGAGCTGTTTTTT.